A single sample is the source of the 24 T cell receptor beta chains below, sequenced in a study of early T cells in non-severe SARS-CoV-2 infection. MiXCR, applied by TCRdb to the 5' RACE reads, yields one record per CDR3 protein. This table holds about 71,000 distinct CDR3 sequences, around an eighth found once. The sample in question was whole blood, obtained at baseline. The receptors come from an adult who was a healthcare worker with PCR-confirmed SARS-CoV-2 infection or an uninfected control (not recorded which).

The chain joins TRBV7-9 to TRBJ2-2; the D is unclear. In germline, CDR1 is SEHNR, CDR2 FQNEAQ (reference sequence). This CDR3 contains 11 residues. V shed 7 bases and J shed 4 bases, with 4 bases lying between them. CDR3: CASKTTGELFF. Written as DNA, the CDR3 is TGTGCCAGCAAGACCACCGGGGAGCTGTTTTTT.

The sample holds many counts of this clonotype. CDR3 nucleotide sequence: TGCAGTGCTAGACAGGGGGACTCGTATAATTCACCCCTCCACTTT. Its translation is CSARQGDSYNSPLHF. This rearrangement joins TRBV20-1 to TRBJ1-6, with 7 positions matching TRBD1. CDR1 and CDR2 (germline): DFQATT, SNEGSKA (reference sequence). V trimming: 2 bases; J trimming: 4 bases; junction bases outside the gene matches: 5. The CDR3 totals 15 residues.

This clonotype was seen only a few times. The chain is built from TRBV29-1 and TRBJ1-1, with 7 bases that match TRBD1. Germline loops: CDR1 SQVTM, CDR2 ANQGSEA. After removal of 5 bases from V and 4 bases from J, the junction contained 10 bases not matched to a gene. CDR3 length: 14 residues. The DNA of the CDR3 is TGCAGCGTTCAACAGGGGAGTGGGGGCACTGAAGCTTTCTTT. It encodes CSVQQGSGGTEAFF.

The chain combines TRBV3-1 with TRBJ1-1; TRBD1 matches at 9 bases. From germline, CDR1 is LGHDT and CDR2 YNNKEL (reference sequence). The CDR3 extends over 13 amino acids. J lost 11 bases, V lost 4 bases, and 8 bases had no gene match. The CDR3 here is CASSPQGQGMAFF. As DNA, the CDR3 is TGTGCCAGCAGCCCCCAAGGACAGGGGATGGCTTTCTTT.

This clonotype was seen many times. V gene TRBV20-1 combines with J gene TRBJ1-2; D may be TRBD1 (6 bases). The CDR3 has 13 amino acids. CDR1 is DFQATT and CDR2 is SNEGSKA in the germline V gene (reference sequence). With 1 base removed from V and 8 bases from J, the gap between germline ends came to 14 bases. The CDR3 region is CSARVGGALGYTF. The CDR3 DNA is TGCAGTGCTAGAGTAGGGGGGGCCCTAGGCTACACCTTC.

The chain links TRBV28 to TRBJ1-2; D ambiguous. The V gene's germline CDR1 is MDHEN and CDR2 SYDVKM. The CDR3 covers 12 residues. V lost 4 bases to trimming and J lost 8 bases, with 11 bases between them. The CDR3 DNA reads as TGTGCCAGCAGTTCGATATTGGAGGGCTACACCTTC. It is translated as CASSSILEGYTF.

A few counts support this clonotype. The chain combines TRBV18 with TRBJ2-7; the D is unclear. Germline values: CDR1 KGHSH, CDR2 LQKENI. V lost 3 bases and J lost 6, with 12 bases in between. The length of the CDR3 is 13 residues. The CDR3 loop reads CASSPFDQGEQYF. CDR3 nucleotide sequence: TGTGCCAGCTCACCTTTCGACCAAGGCGAGCAGTACTTC.

This clonotype was detected ten times or more. The J gene is TRBJ2-5, the V gene TRBV24-1; either TRBD1 or TRBD2 may fit D (5 bases each). The CDR3 runs 15 residues. Trimming removed 3 bases at V and 4 bases at J, with 14 bases between. Germline CDR1 reads KGHDR; CDR2 reads SFDVKD. DNA for the CDR3: TGTGCCACCAGTGATCCCACCGGGGCGGGAGAGACCCAGTACTTC. It specifies CATSDPTGAGETQYF.

Only a few counts were recorded for this clonotype. At one of its ends the junction is not consistent with the germline gene, which may arise from a read error. The chain uses TRBV2 and TRBJ2-7; perhaps D is TRBD1 or TRBD2 (5 bases each). CDR3 size: 15 residues. Germline V lookup: CDR1 SNHLY, CDR2 FYNNEI. Here the CDR3 reads CANSGTRRDLTKQYF. The CDR3, as DNA: TGTGCCAACAGTGGGACCAGACGAGATCTTACGAAGCAGTACTTC.

The V and J genes are TRBV18 and TRBJ2-4, with TRBD1 matching over 8 bases. CDR1 is KGHSH and CDR2 is LQKENI in the germline V gene. Trimming cost V 6 bases and J 11 bases; bases outside gene matches: 9. The CDR3 is made up of 13 amino acids. DNA of the CDR3: TGTGCCAGCTCCCCCGGACAGGGTGAAGTTCAGTACTTC. It specifies CASSPGQGEVQYF.

This clonotype was seen repeatedly, ten times or more. V is TRBV6-1 and J is TRBJ2-6; D gene uncertain. The germline V gene encodes CDR1 MNHNS and CDR2 SASEGT. The germline V and J ends were trimmed by 6 bases and 2 bases, with 17 bases remaining between them. This CDR3 is 17 amino acids long. The CDR3 loop reads CASRTRLGSPGANVLTF. CDR3 in DNA: TGTGCCAGCAGGACTCGCTTGGGTTCCCCTGGGGCCAACGTCCTGACTTTC.

This clonotype was picked up a small number of times. This chain joins TRBV4-2 and TRBJ1-1; D is unresolved. Germline CDR1 LGHNA, CDR2 YNFKEQ. Trimming left V 1 base short and J 4 bases short, with 10 bases between. This CDR3 has 14 residues. DNA of the CDR3: TGTGCCAGCAGCCAAGCAGCCGAGAGCACTGAAGCTTTCTTT. Its translation: CASSQAAESTEAFF.

This clonotype was seen more than once but under ten times. The chain couples TRBV4-2 to TRBJ2-1; 11 bases map to TRBD2. Germline CDR1 LGHNA, CDR2 YNFKEQ. Trimming cost V 5 bases and J 7 bases; bases outside gene matches: 7. The length of the CDR3 is 15 residues. CDR3 sequence: CASSWPASGGNEQFF. CDR3 nucleotide sequence: TGTGCCAGCAGCTGGCCGGCTAGCGGGGGGAATGAGCAGTTCTTC.

This clonotype appeared a few times. The rearrangement joins TRBV7-9 to TRBJ2-6; D tentatively reads TRBD1 or TRBD2 (5 bases each). The ends were cut back, 5 bases at V and 0 bases at J, with 11 bases in the middle. Germline V gene lookup returns CDR1 SEHNR and CDR2 FQNEAQ (reference sequence). The CDR3 is 16 residues long. CDR3 in DNA: TGTGCCAGCAGCATAGGGGACGACTCTGGGGCCAACGTCCTGACTTTC. Translating it yields CASSIGDDSGANVLTF. Looking up the rest from reference TRBV7-9 and TRBJ2-6 gives the full variable domain: DTGVSQNPRHKITKRGQNVTFRCDPISEHNRLYWYRQTLGQGPEFLTYFQNEAQLEKSRLLSDRFSAERPKGSFSTLEIQRTEQGDSAMYLCASSIGDDSGANVLTFGAGSRLTVL.

This clonotype was seen a handful of times. The CDR3 protein is CASSHRGTRLEAFF. DNA of the CDR3: TGTGCCAGCAGCCACCGAGGGACACGGCTTGAAGCTTTCTTT. The V gene is TRBV14, the J gene TRBJ1-1; D possibly corresponds to TRBD1 (6 bases). Per the germline V gene, CDR1 is SGHDN and CDR2 is FVKESK. Trimming shortened V by 3 bases and J by 7 bases, and 15 bases separated the two germline ends. The CDR3 is 14 residues long.

This clonotype was detected a few times. This chain uses TRBV4-1 with TRBJ2-1; D remains unclear. Germline lookup yields CDR1 MGHRA and CDR2 YSYEKL. The ends were cut back, 1 base at V and 2 bases at J, with 18 bases in the middle. The CDR3 is 18 residues long. Written as DNA, the CDR3 is TGCGCCAGCAGCCAAGGAGTACTCGGGTCTCACCCCTACAATGAGCAGTTCTTC. This gives the protein CASSQGVLGSHPYNEQFF.

This clonotype was seen only a few times. The J gene is TRBJ2-1, the V gene TRBV27, with D perhaps given as TRBD1 or TRBD2 (5 bases each). Trimming removed 3 bases from V and 9 bases from J, with 15 bases in between. This CDR3 contains 14 residues. Germline V lookup: CDR1 MNHEY, CDR2 SMNVEV (reference sequence). CDR3 in DNA: TGTGCCAGCAGTTTCAGGGACCTAAGGGGTGAGCAGTTCTTC. Protein sequence: CASSFRDLRGEQFF.

The chain is built from TRBV2 and TRBJ2-5, with D unclear. Germline CDR1 SNHLY, CDR2 FYNNEI. This CDR3 has 11 residues. The V end lost 9 bases, the J end lost 2 bases, and 7 bases lay between the germline ends. In DNA, the CDR3 is TGTGCCAGTAGGCGGCAAGAGACCCAGTACTTC. Amino acids: CASRRQETQYF.

This clonotype was seen ten or more times. The V and J genes are TRBV11-2 and TRBJ2-1, with 9 positions matching TRBD2. The V and J ends lost 3 bases and 0 bases, in that order; junction bases with no gene match: 6. This CDR3 spans 17 amino acids. CDR1 and CDR2 (germline): SGHAT, FQNNGV. The CDR3 loop is CASSLERGAPSYNEQFF. The CDR3 nucleotides are TGTGCCAGCAGCTTGGAGCGGGGGGCCCCCTCCTACAATGAGCAGTTCTTC.

This clonotype was counted many times. This chain links TRBV4-2 with TRBJ2-1; a weak D match, TRBD1 (5 bases). Germline V gene lookup returns CDR1 LGHNA and CDR2 YNFKEQ. The CDR3 loop spans 17 amino acids. Trimming took off 0 bases at V and 3 bases at J, with 15 bases between the two ends. The CDR3 loop is CASSQERGEYLYNEQFF. The CDR3 DNA reads as TGTGCCAGCAGCCAAGAAAGGGGCGAGTACCTCTACAATGAGCAGTTCTTC.

This clonotype was recorded at least ten times. This rearrangement joins TRBV2 to TRBJ1-5; 7 bases are shared with TRBD1. This CDR3 contains 14 residues. CDR1 SNHLY and CDR2 FYNNEI come from the germline V gene. V lost 5 bases and J lost 4; bases outside the gene matches: 5. The CDR3 is CASSRQGQNQPQHF. CDR3 sequence (DNA): TGTGCCAGCAGTCGACAGGGACAGAATCAGCCCCAGCATTTT.

J is TRBJ2-1 and V is TRBV11-2, with TRBD2 matching 7 bases. CDR3 length: 15 residues. J lost 4 bases, V lost 6 bases, and 9 bases had no gene match. CDR1 is SGHAT and CDR2 is FQNNGV in the germline V gene. The CDR3 sequence is CASRFEAGSYNEQFF. Written as DNA, the CDR3 is TGTGCCAGCAGATTCGAAGCGGGGTCTTACAATGAGCAGTTCTTC.

The chain carries TRBV4-3 and TRBJ1-2; TRBD1 agrees at 7 bases. This CDR3 has 14 residues. With 3 bases clipped from V and 5 bases from J, the junction kept 6 bases outside the gene matches. Germline CDR1 and CDR2: LGHNA and YSLEER. CDR3 region: CASSQTDRAYGYTF. In DNA, the CDR3 is TGCGCCAGCAGCCAGACCGACAGGGCTTATGGCTACACCTTC.

This clonotype was seen a handful of times. This sequence joins TRBV11-2 and TRBJ2-3; TRBD1 or TRBD2 may be the D gene (6 bases each). Germline V gives CDR1 SGHAT, CDR2 FQNNGV. The CDR3 spans 15 residues. The V end was cut by 4 bases, the J end by 4 bases, with 15 bases between. The DNA of the CDR3 is TGTGCCAGCAGCTCCTACGGGGGCTTCGCAGATACGCAGTATTTT. Translating it yields CASSSYGGFADTQYF.